This entry lists 28 T cell receptor beta chains sequenced from one sample in a study of CD4 T cells in relation to SARS-CoV-2 and coronaviruses. Profiled with immunoSEQ multiplex PCR; TCRdb holds only in-frame clones, not every one. Seen here are roughly 68,000 clones, 80% to 95% observed once, and the top ten hold around 0.25%. CD4+ T cells from unexposed donors were obtained before the COVID-19 pandemic (2011-2018). The sequencing input was naive CD4+ T cells from PBMCs. Subset denoted: naive CD4+ T cells isolated by negative enrichment. All receptors derive from a human donor in good health.

V gene TRBV3-1 (or the pseudogene TRBV3-2) combines with J gene TRBJ1-6, with D unresolved. Trimming removed 1 base at V and 14 bases at J, with 6 bases between. Germline CDR1 and CDR2: LGHDT and YNNKEL (reference sequence). This CDR3 comprises 11 residues. The CDR3 DNA is TGTGCCAGCAGCCAAGGTGTGGCCCTCCACTTT. Residues: CASSQGVALHF.

The chain recombines TRBV11-2 with TRBJ2-7, with 9 nucleotides matching TRBD1. There are 13 residues in the CDR3. V trimming: 0 bases; J trimming: 11 bases; junction bases outside the gene matches: 5. The germline V gene encodes CDR1 SGHAT and CDR2 FQNNGV. The CDR3 bases are TGTGCCAGCAGCTTAGAGGGACAGGGTTTGAAGTACTTC. Protein product: CASSLEGQGLKYF.

The chain is built from TRBV6-6 and TRBJ2-3; 8 bases map to TRBD1. The junction had 3 bases not matched to a gene; V was cut back by 6 bases and J by 1 base. CDR3 length: 14 amino acids. The V gene's germline CDR1 is MNHNY and CDR2 SVGAGI (reference sequence). The DNA for the CDR3 is TGTGCCAGCAGAGGGGGACAGGGCACAGATACGCAGTATTTT. Translating it yields CASRGGQGTDTQYF.

The chain uses TRBV28 and TRBJ1-1; possibly TRBD1 for D (6 bases). Germline loops: CDR1 MDHEN, CDR2 SYDVKM. The V end lost 1 base, the J end lost 5 bases, and 11 bases lay between the germline ends. This CDR3 is 14 amino acids long. This CDR3 is CASSLLGGLTEAFF. In DNA form, the CDR3 reads TGTGCCAGCAGTTTATTAGGGGGTCTTACTGAAGCTTTCTTT.

V is TRBV28 and J is TRBJ2-3, with 9 bases fitting TRBD1. After removal of 6 bases from V and 4 bases from J, the junction contained 8 bases not matched to a gene. The CDR3 extends over 15 amino acids. CDR1 and CDR2 (germline): MDHEN, SYDVKM. The CDR3 region is CASRKRTGVPDTQYF. CDR3 DNA sequence: TGTGCCAGCAGGAAGAGGACAGGGGTCCCAGATACGCAGTATTTT.

The V call is TRBV3-1 (or the pseudogene TRBV3-2), the J call TRBJ2-1, with D perhaps TRBD2 (6 bases). This CDR3 contains 14 residues. The germline gives CDR1 LGHDT, CDR2 YNNKEL (reference sequence). The V end lost 4 bases, the J end lost 9 bases, and 16 bases lay between the germline ends. CDR3 nucleotides: TGTGCCAGCAGCCCCGGCGGGGTGAGAGTTGAGCAGTTCTTC. Its protein product is CASSPGGVRVEQFF.

On this clone itself: This sample includes further DNA sequences coding for the same CDR3. The chain uses TRBV28 and TRBJ1-1; D not certain. V was clipped by 2 bases and J by 8 bases, with 6 bases between them. Germline lookup yields CDR1 MDHEN and CDR2 SYDVKM. CDR3 length: 11 amino acids. The CDR3 reads CASSLQGEAFF. As DNA, the CDR3 is TGTGCCAGCAGTTTACAAGGGGAAGCTTTCTTT.

This clone has a handful of counts. The chain recombines TRBV28 with TRBJ1-2; 7 bases align to TRBD1. J lost 3 bases, V lost 5 bases, and 6 bases had no gene match. Germline assignment: CDR1 MDHEN and CDR2 SYDVKM. The CDR3 totals 14 residues. The CDR3 sequence: CASSPGQAHYGYTF. CDR3 nucleotide sequence: TGTGCCAGCAGTCCTGGACAGGCCCACTATGGCTACACCTTC.

The chain employs TRBV28 and TRBJ1-1; 8 bases fit TRBD1. Trimming took 3 bases from V and 0 from J; bases not matched to a gene: 9. CDR1 is MDHEN, CDR2 SYDVKM, per germline. The CDR3 is made up of 17 amino acids. Here the CDR3 reads CASSLKDRVSMNTEAFF. Here the CDR3 DNA reads TGTGCCAGCAGTTTGAAGGACAGGGTTAGTATGAACACTGAAGCTTTCTTT.

V and J are TRBV5-1 and TRBJ2-7; perhaps TRBD2 as D (5 bases). Per germline, CDR1 SGHRS and CDR2 YFSETQ. The V and J ends lost 4 bases and 6 bases respectively, with 23 bases between them. CDR3 length equals 16 residues. The CDR3 loop reads CASSPTPTGVVGEQYF. The DNA for the CDR3 is TGCGCCAGCAGCCCGACCCCCACCGGGGTGGTAGGCGAGCAGTACTTC.

The rearrangement joins TRBV3-1 (or the pseudogene TRBV3-2) to TRBJ1-2; no clear D. Trimming took 3 bases from V and 4 from J, leaving 6 bases between them. This CDR3 has 12 residues. From germline, CDR1 is LGHDT and CDR2 YNNKEL (reference sequence). The CDR3: CASSQGTYGYTF. In nucleotides, the CDR3 is TGTGCCAGCAGCCAGGGAACCTATGGCTACACCTTC.

This chain links TRBV5-1 with TRBJ2-5, with D perhaps matching TRBD1 (5 bases). V shed 0 bases and J shed 4 bases, with 7 bases lying between them. CDR1 and CDR2 (germline): SGHRS, YFSETQ. This CDR3 region has 13 residues. The DNA for the CDR3 is TGCGCCAGCAGCTTGGTCAGGGCAGAGACCCAGTACTTC. The encoded protein is CASSLVRAETQYF.

The V gene is TRBV19, the J gene TRBJ2-1; weak D call: TRBD2 (6 bases). Trimming pared 4 bases from V and 5 bases from J, leaving 12 bases between. This CDR3 contains 14 residues. Per germline, CDR1 LNHDA and CDR2 SQIVND (reference sequence). CDR3 nucleotide sequence: TGTGCCAGTAGTACCGGACGGAGGGACAATGAGCAGTTCTTC. The encoded protein is CASSTGRRDNEQFF.

The chain employs TRBV5-1 and TRBJ1-1; D is undetermined. V gave up 0 bases and J gave up 8 bases, with 20 bases separating them. The CDR3 runs to 16 residues. Germline V lookup: CDR1 SGHRS, CDR2 YFSETQ. CDR3 amino acids: CASSLEISSGYREAFF. DNA for the CDR3: TGCGCCAGCAGCTTGGAAATCTCGTCGGGGTACCGCGAAGCTTTCTTT. Using reference TRBV5-1 and TRBJ1-1 for the parts outside the CDR3, the full variable domain is KAGVTQTPRYLIKTRGQQVTLSCSPISGHRSVSWYQQTPGQGLQFLFEYFSETQRNKGNFPGRFSGRQFSNSRSEMNVSTLELGDSALYLCASSLEISSGYREAFFGQGTRLTVV.

The chain is built from TRBV14 and TRBJ2-2, with D unresolved. V lost 1 base to trimming and J lost 3 bases, with 3 bases between them. In germline, CDR1 is SGHDN, CDR2 FVKESK. The CDR3 sequence is 13 residues long. CDR3 sequence (DNA): TGTGCCAGCAGCCAAGTTTACACCGGGGAGCTGTTTTTT. Protein product: CASSQVYTGELFF.

This rearrangement joins TRBV6-6 to TRBJ2-2, with D uncertain. Looked up from germline, CDR1 is MNHNY and CDR2 is SVGAGI (reference sequence). The CDR3 has 14 amino acids. Trimming left V 4 bases short and J 1 base short, with 7 bases between. In DNA, the CDR3 is TGTGCCAGCAGTTTGACGGGGAACACCGGGGAGCTGTTTTTT. As protein: CASSLTGNTGELFF.

V usage is TRBV27 and J usage is TRBJ2-1; tentative D call: TRBD2 (5 bases). The CDR3 covers 15 residues. Trimming stripped 3 bases from V and 7 bases from J, with 16 bases between. Germline CDR1 reads MNHEY; CDR2 reads SMNVEV (reference sequence). In DNA form, the CDR3 reads TGTGCCAGCAGTTTGGCCAGGATCCCGGGGAATGAGCAGTTCTTC. Translated, it gives CASSLARIPGNEQFF.

This chain connects TRBV9 to TRBJ2-1, with 7 nucleotides matching TRBD2. With V trimmed by 0 bases and J by 5 bases, 8 bases remained unmatched. The germline V gene encodes CDR1 SGDLS and CDR2 YYNGEE. The CDR3 runs to 16 residues. As DNA, the CDR3 is TGTGCCAGCAGCGTAGCAGTGGGAGGGCCCAACAATGAGCAGTTCTTC. This translates into CASSVAVGGPNNEQFF.

DNA of the CDR3: TGTGCCTGGAGTGTAACAGGTTCGTGGAACATTCAGTACTTC. Translation: CAWSVTGSWNIQYF. V gene TRBV30 combines with J gene TRBJ2-4, with D tentatively TRBD1 (5 bases). V lost 0 bases and J lost 7, with 13 bases in between. The germline V gene encodes CDR1 GTSNPN and CDR2 SVGIG (reference sequence). The CDR3 extends over 14 amino acids.

The gene calls are TRBV7-2 and TRBJ1-2; the D gene is possibly TRBD1 (5 bases). V dropped 5 bases and J dropped 6 bases, with 13 bases sitting between them. The CDR3 extends over 13 amino acids. CDR1 is SGHTA, CDR2 FQGNSA, per germline. The CDR3, as DNA: TGTGCCAGCAGCCCCACCCTGGACAATGGCTACACCTTC. This codes for CASSPTLDNGYTF.

The chain is built from TRBV18 and TRBJ1-4; D unclear. Germline V gene sequence: CDR1 KGHSH, CDR2 LQKENI. The CDR3 consists of 19 residues. Between the trimmed V and J ends, which lost 3 bases and 0 bases, there was a span of 20 bases. In nucleotides, the CDR3 is TGTGCCAGCTCACCTCAAAACCAGCCCGTTCTTACAACTAATGAAAAACTGTTTTTT. Protein: CASSPQNQPVLTTNEKLFF. Drawing the rest from reference TRBV18 and TRBJ1-4, the complete variable domain is NAGVMQNPRHLVRRRGQEARLRCSPMKGHSHVYWYRQLPEEGLKFMVYLQKENIIDESGMPKERFSAEFPKEGPSILRIQQVVRGDSAAYFCASSPQNQPVLTTNEKLFFGSGTQLSVL.

The chain joins TRBV7-9 to TRBJ2-5; 7 nucleotides match TRBD1. This CDR3 contains 16 residues. Germline values: CDR1 SEHNR, CDR2 FQNEAQ (reference sequence). The J segment lost 1 base and the V segment lost 4 bases, leaving 9 bases of the junction unmatched. The CDR3 DNA reads as TGTGCCAGCAGCTCTCCAGGGGGTCGTCGCCAAGAGACCCAGTACTTC. This encodes CASSSPGGRRQETQYF.

The chain links TRBV30 to TRBJ1-2; a weak D match, TRBD1 (6 bases). The V gene's germline CDR1 is GTSNPN and CDR2 SVGIG (reference sequence). Between the trimmed V and J ends, which lost 1 base and 3 bases, there was a span of 9 bases. The CDR3 is made up of 13 amino acids. CDR3 nucleotide sequence: TGTGCCTGGAGTGGACAGGCTGACTATGGCTACACCTTC. This encodes CAWSGQADYGYTF.

The V gene is TRBV7-3, the J gene TRBJ2-6, with D unresolved. This CDR3 region has 17 residues. V was cut by 1 base and J by 0 bases, with 10 bases left in between. Germline values: CDR1 SGHTA, CDR2 FQGTGA. The CDR3 is CASSLIRMGSGANVLTF. For the CDR3, the DNA is TGTGCCAGCAGCTTAATCCGAATGGGCTCTGGGGCCAACGTCCTGACTTTC.

The chain uses TRBV4-1 and TRBJ2-3; 8 positions match TRBD2. The V gene's germline CDR1 is MGHRA and CDR2 YSYEKL. The CDR3 has 16 residues. V lost 4 bases, J lost 4 bases, and 10 bases stayed unmatched. The CDR3 protein is CASSPGGTSLSDTQYF. CDR3 coding DNA: TGCGCCAGCAGCCCAGGAGGGACTAGTCTTTCAGATACGCAGTATTTT.

The rearrangement joins TRBV15 to TRBJ1-1; perhaps TRBD1 as D (6 bases). CDR1 is LNHNV, CDR2 YYDKDF, per germline (reference sequence). The CDR3 contains 13 residues. V was trimmed by 3 bases and J by 4 bases, leaving 9 bases between them. The CDR3 region is CATSRKGGTEAFF. DNA of the CDR3: TGTGCCACCAGCAGGAAGGGGGGCACTGAAGCTTTCTTT.

The sample holds one count of this clone. The chain employs TRBV7-2 and TRBJ2-7; D is possibly TRBD1 (5 bases). V was trimmed by 1 base and J by 2 bases, leaving 9 bases between them. There are 14 residues in the CDR3. Germline assignment: CDR1 SGHTA and CDR2 FQGNSA. The CDR3 region is CASSLDGATYEQYF. CDR3 in DNA: TGTGCCAGCAGCTTAGATGGGGCTACCTACGAGCAGTACTTC.

The V gene is TRBV5-5, the J gene TRBJ1-5; possible D gene TRBD1, 5 bases. Trimming stripped 4 bases from V and 0 bases from J, with 17 bases between. The length of the CDR3 is 17 residues. Germline V gives CDR1 SGHKS, CDR2 YYEKEE (reference sequence). The CDR3: CASSPTVDRLSNQPQHF. The CDR3, as DNA: TGTGCCAGCAGCCCGACCGTTGACAGACTTAGCAATCAGCCCCAGCATTTT.